The table lists the clone carrying this T cell receptor (beta chain) with a few counts. Its specificity is not known. The sample comes from a study of T cell clones after liver transplantation. Across the whole study: Graft-donor-reactive sequences were compared with third-party-reactive TCRbeta sequences from pre-transplant mixed lymphocyte reactions. Tolerance: complete withdrawal held at least one year, liver enzymes staying within twice normal. Study-level points and caveats: Conclusions were preliminary, with small, heterogeneous patient groups.

Profiled with immunoSEQ multiplex PCR; TCRdb holds only in-frame clones, not every one. In the table there are nearly 55,000 clones, around 84% of which are singletons. Germline-derived CDR1 and CDR2 are MDHEN and SYDVKM. This CDR3 is 12 amino acids long. V lost 5 bases, J lost 7 bases, and 9 bases lay in between. Sorting of unstimulated PBMCs yielded separate CD3+CD4+ and CD3+CD8+ fractions. Material: CD4+ T cells from blood, obtained before liver transplant. This clonotype was sampled from a human donor who received a liver transplant. The chain joins TRBV28 to TRBJ1-5; D is ambiguous. The DNA for the CDR3 is TGTGCCAGCAGTCCACTTCCCCAGCCCCAGCATTTT. Translation gives CASSPLPQPQHF.